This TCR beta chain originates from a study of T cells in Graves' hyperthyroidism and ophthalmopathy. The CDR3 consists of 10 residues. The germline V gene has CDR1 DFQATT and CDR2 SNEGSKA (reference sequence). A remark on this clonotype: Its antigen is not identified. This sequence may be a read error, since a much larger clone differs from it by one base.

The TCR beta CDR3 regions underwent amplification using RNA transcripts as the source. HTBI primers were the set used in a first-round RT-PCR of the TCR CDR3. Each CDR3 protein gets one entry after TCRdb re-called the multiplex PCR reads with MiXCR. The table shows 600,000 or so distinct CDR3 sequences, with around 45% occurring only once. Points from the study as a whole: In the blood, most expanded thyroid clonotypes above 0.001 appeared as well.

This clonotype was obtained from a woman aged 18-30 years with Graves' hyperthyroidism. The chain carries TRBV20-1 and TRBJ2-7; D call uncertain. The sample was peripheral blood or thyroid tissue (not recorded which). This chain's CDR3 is CSARGHDQYF. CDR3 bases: TGCAGTGCTAGAGGGCACGATCAGTACTTC.